The 12 T cell receptor beta chains in this list originate from one sample, sequenced in a study of regulatory T cells in long-lasting Graves disease. Described time point: newly diagnosed GD, antithyroid drugs for less than 3 months. The TCR library was made from RNA extracted from PBMCs. The TCR beta library used iRepertoire HTBI primers with Arm-PCR amplification of CDR3. MiXCR was run by TCRdb on the multiplex PCR reads, yielding one entry per CDR3 protein. The data hold around 500,000 distinct CDR3 sequences, with about 16% observed a single time. This same sample was also taken into another study, of T cells in Graves' hyperthyroidism and ophthalmopathy.

The sequencing used peripheral blood mononuclear cells (PBMCs), collected at new diagnosis, from a patient treated with antithyroid drugs. The receptors come from a woman in her forties or fifties with Graves disease.

This clonotype showed up many times. CDR3 residues: CASGAQGIGANVLTF. In DNA, the CDR3 is TGTGCCAGCGGCGCTCAGGGAATAGGGGCCAACGTCCTGACTTTC. This chain connects TRBV2 to TRBJ2-6; maybe TRBD1 (5 bases). Between the trimmed V and J ends, which lost 8 bases and 4 bases, there was a span of 15 bases. This CDR3 comprises 15 residues. CDR1 and CDR2 from the germline V gene are SNHLY and FYNNEI.

This clonotype was seen a handful of times. The V gene is TRBV7-9, the J gene TRBJ1-2, with D unclear. Germline V gene data show CDR1 as SEHNR and CDR2 as FQNEAQ (reference sequence). The CDR3 is 11 residues long. Trimming took off 6 bases at V and 5 bases at J, with 7 bases between the two ends. The DNA of the CDR3 is TGTGCCAGCAGTACATCGTATGGCTACACCTTC. Translation: CASSTSYGYTF.

The chain links TRBV4-1 to TRBJ2-1, with 10 bases matching TRBD1. CDR3 length: 17 amino acids. Germline CDR1 reads MGHRA; CDR2 reads YSYEKL. V lost 4 bases to trimming and J lost 6 bases; unmatched junction nucleotides: 12. In DNA form, the CDR3 reads TGCGCCAGCAGCCCCTCCACCGGGACAGGGGAGGTCAATGAGCAGTTCTTC. This codes for CASSPSTGTGEVNEQFF.

This sequence joins TRBV5-5 and TRBJ2-7; tentatively, D is TRBD2 (6 bases). Germline V gene sequence: CDR1 SGHKS, CDR2 YYEKEE (reference sequence). The CDR3 is 16 amino acids. Trimming removed 4 bases from V and 7 bases from J, with 24 bases in between. CDR3 DNA: TGTGCCAGCAGCCATACCTGGAGGGCCCGGGGCAAAGAGCAGTACTTC. Translating gives CASSHTWRARGKEQYF. Using reference TRBV5-5 and TRBJ2-7 for the parts outside the CDR3, the full variable domain is DAGVTQSPTHLIKTRGQQVTLRCSPISGHKSVSWYQQVLGQGPQFIFQYYEKEERGRGNFPDRFSARQFPNYSSELNVNALLLGDSALYLCASSHTWRARGKEQYFGPGTRLTVT.

This clonotype was counted ten times or more. The rearrangement uses TRBV5-1 and TRBJ2-2; TRBD1 matches at 8 bases. The CDR3 runs to 14 residues. The ends lost 8 bases at V and 1 base at J; junction bases unmatched: 4. CDR1 SGHRS and CDR2 YFSETQ come from the germline V gene. CDR3 region: CASTGTGNTGELFF. Written as DNA, the CDR3 is TGCGCCAGTACCGGGACAGGGAACACCGGGGAGCTGTTTTTT. Filled out from reference TRBV5-1 and TRBJ2-2, the complete variable domain reads KAGVTQTPRYLIKTRGQQVTLSCSPISGHRSVSWYQQTPGQGLQFLFEYFSETQRNKGNFPGRFSGRQFSNSRSEMNVSTLELGDSALYLCASTGTGNTGELFFGEGSRLTVL.

This clonotype appeared many times. The chain's CDR3 is CASSQVGGEAFF. CDR3 nucleotide sequence: TGTGCCAGCAGCCAAGTGGGGGGTGAAGCTTTCTTT. V gene TRBV3-1 combines with J gene TRBJ1-1, with D perhaps TRBD1 (5 bases). Trimming left V 1 base short and J 7 bases short, with 7 bases between. Germline CDR1 reads LGHDT; CDR2 reads YNNKEL (reference sequence). This CDR3 contains 12 residues.

With respect to this clonotype: This clone may be a read error of a much larger clone one base away. The chain uses TRBV6-1 and TRBJ1-5; D gene unclear. V lost 7 bases to trimming and J lost 4 bases, with 11 bases between them. The CDR3 totals 13 residues. CDR1 is MNHNS, CDR2 SASEGT, per germline. DNA of the CDR3: TGTGCCAGCACCCACGAGAGGAATCAGCCCCAGCATTTT. Its translation is CASTHERNQPQHF.

CDR3 protein: CASSATGRTGELFF. The CDR3 DNA follows: TGTGCCAGCAGTGCCACAGGGAGGACCGGGGAGCTGTTTTTT. The chain is built from TRBV6-1 and TRBJ2-2, with D possibly called TRBD1 or TRBD2 (6 bases each). Trimming left V 4 bases short and J 5 bases short, with 11 bases between. Germline V gene data show CDR1 as MNHNS and CDR2 as SASEGT. The CDR3 spans 14 residues.

This clonotype came up many times. The chain uses TRBV3-1 and TRBJ1-4; no firm D call. The V and J ends lost 1 base and 2 bases respectively, with 14 bases between them. The CDR3 is 17 amino acids. The germline CDR1 and CDR2 sequences are LGHDT and YNNKEL (reference sequence). CDR3 in DNA: TGTGCCAGCAGCCAAGGGACCGGGGTCGGGACTAATGAAAAACTGTTTTTT. It yields the protein CASSQGTGVGTNEKLFF.

V usage is TRBV11-2 and J usage is TRBJ2-3; D is tentatively TRBD1 or TRBD2 (5 bases each). With the DNA end fitting TRBJ2-5 better, the J assignment may be wrong. Germline CDR1 is SGHAT and CDR2 is FQNNGV. The CDR3 runs to 12 residues. CDR3 sequence: CATRDLRETQYF. DNA of the CDR3: TGTGCCACCAGGGACCTAAGGGAGACCCAGTACTTC.

This clonotype was seen repeatedly, ten times or more. The chain uses TRBV5-1 and TRBJ1-1; D may be TRBD1 (5 bases). Germline lookup yields CDR1 SGHRS and CDR2 YFSETQ. This CDR3 region has 14 residues. Trimming removed 4 bases at V and 6 bases at J, with 16 bases between. The CDR3 DNA sequence: TGCGCCAGCAGCCCCGGACACCAAACGGCTGAAGCTTTCTTT. Its protein is CASSPGHQTAEAFF.

In regard to this clonotype: A read error may be the cause here, since a much bigger clone is one base away. The chain uses TRBV7-3 and TRBJ2-5; either TRBD1 or TRBD2 may fit D (6 bases each). The CDR3 has 15 residues. Germline loops: CDR1 SGHTA, CDR2 FQGTGA. The CDR3 bases are TGTGCCAGCAGCTTAGCGAGGGGGGCACAAGAGATCCAGTACTTC. Protein sequence: CASSLARGAQEIQYF.